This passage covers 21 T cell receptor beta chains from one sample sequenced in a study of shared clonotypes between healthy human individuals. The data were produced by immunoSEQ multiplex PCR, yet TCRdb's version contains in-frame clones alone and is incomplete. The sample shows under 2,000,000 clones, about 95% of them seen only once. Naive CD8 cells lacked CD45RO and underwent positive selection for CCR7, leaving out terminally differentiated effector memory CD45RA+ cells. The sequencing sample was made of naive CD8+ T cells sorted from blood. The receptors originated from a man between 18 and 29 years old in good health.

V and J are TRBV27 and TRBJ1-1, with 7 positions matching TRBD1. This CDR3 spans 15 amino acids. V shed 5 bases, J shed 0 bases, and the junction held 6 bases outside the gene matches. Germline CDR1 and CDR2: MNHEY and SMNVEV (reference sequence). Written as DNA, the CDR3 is TGTGCCAGCAGTACCTCGGACAGGATGAACACTGAAGCTTTCTTT. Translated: CASSTSDRMNTEAFF.

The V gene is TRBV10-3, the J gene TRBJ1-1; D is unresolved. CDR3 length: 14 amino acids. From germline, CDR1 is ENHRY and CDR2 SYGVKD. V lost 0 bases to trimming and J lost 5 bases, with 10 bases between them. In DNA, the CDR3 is TGTGCCATCAGTGAGTCGATAGTCCAAACTGAAGCTTTCTTT. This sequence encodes CAISESIVQTEAFF.

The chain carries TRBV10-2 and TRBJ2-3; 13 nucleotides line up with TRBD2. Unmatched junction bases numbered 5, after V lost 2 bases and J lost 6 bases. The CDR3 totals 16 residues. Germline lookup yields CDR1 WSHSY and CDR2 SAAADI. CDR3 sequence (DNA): TGCGCCAGCAGTGAGCCCTGGACTAGCGGGGGTGATACGCAGTATTTT. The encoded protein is CASSEPWTSGGDTQYF.

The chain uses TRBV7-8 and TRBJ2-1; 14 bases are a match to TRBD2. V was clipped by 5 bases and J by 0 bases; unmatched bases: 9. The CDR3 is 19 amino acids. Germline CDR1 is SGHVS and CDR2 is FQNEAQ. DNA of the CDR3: TGTGCCAGCAGCCCGGGACTAGCGGGAGTCCATAGCTCCTACAATGAGCAGTTCTTC. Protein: CASSPGLAGVHSSYNEQFF.

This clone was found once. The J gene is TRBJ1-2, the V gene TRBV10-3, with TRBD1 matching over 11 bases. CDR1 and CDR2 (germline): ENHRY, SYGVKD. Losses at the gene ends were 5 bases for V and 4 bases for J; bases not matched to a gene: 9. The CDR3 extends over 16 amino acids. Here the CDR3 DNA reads TGTGCCATCAGTTCCGGGACAGGGGGATCCTTCTATGGCTACACCTTC. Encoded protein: CAISSGTGGSFYGYTF.

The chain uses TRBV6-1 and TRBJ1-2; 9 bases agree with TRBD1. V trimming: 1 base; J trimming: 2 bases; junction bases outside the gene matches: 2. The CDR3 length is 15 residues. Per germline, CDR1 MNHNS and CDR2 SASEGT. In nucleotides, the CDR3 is TGTGCCAGCAGTGAAGGAGGACAGGGGAACTATGGCTACACCTTC. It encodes CASSEGGQGNYGYTF.

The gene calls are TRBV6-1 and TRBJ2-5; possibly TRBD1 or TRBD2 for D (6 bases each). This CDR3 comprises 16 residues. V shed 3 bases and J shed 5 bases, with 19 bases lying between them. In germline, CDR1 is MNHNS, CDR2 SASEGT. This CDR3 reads CASSDWGAGSRETQYF. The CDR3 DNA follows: TGTGCCAGCAGTGATTGGGGGGCAGGTTCCAGGGAGACCCAGTACTTC.

The CDR3 nucleotides are TGCGCCAGCAGCCAAGTGCAGGAGGCTGAAGCTTTCTTT. Translating it yields CASSQVQEAEAFF. The chain is built from TRBV4-1 and TRBJ1-1; D is unresolved. The germline gives CDR1 MGHRA, CDR2 YSYEKL. The CDR3 spans 13 residues. V shed 1 base and J shed 6 bases, with 9 bases lying between them.

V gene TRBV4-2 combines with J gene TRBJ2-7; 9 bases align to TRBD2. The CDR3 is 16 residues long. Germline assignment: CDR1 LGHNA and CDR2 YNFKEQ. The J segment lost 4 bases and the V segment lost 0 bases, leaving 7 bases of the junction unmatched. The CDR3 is CASSQDFLAGGYEQYF. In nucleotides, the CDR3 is TGTGCCAGCAGCCAAGATTTCCTGGCGGGGGGGTACGAGCAGTACTTC.

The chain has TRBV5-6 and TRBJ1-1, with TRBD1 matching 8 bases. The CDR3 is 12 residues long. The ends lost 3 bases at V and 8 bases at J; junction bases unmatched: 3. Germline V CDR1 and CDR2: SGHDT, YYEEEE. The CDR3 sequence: CASSSGTGEAFF. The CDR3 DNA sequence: TGTGCCAGCAGCTCGGGGACAGGCGAAGCTTTCTTT. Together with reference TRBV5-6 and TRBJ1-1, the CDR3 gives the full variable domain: DAGVTQSPTHLIKTRGQQVTLRCSPKSGHDTVSWYQQALGQGPQFIFQYYEEEERQRGNFPDRFSGHQFPNYSSELNVNALLLGDSALYLCASSSGTGEAFFGQGTRLTVV.

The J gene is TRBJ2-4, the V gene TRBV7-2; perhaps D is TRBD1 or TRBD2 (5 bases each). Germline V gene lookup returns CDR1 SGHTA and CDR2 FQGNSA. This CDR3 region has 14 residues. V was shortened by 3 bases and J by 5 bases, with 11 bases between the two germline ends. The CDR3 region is CASSFVQGENIQYF. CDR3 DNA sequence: TGTGCCAGCAGCTTCGTTCAGGGAGAAAACATTCAGTACTTC. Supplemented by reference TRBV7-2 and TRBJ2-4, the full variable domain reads GAGVSQSPSNKVTEKGKDVELRCDPISGHTALYWYRQSLGQGLEFLIYFQGNSAPDKSGLPSDRFSAERTGGSVSTLTIQRTQQEDSAVYLCASSFVQGENIQYFGAGTRLSVL.

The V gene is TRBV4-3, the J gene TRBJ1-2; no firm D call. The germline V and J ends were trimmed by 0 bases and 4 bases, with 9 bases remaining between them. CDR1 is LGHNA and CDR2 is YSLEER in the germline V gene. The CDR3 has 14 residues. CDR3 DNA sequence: TGCGCCAGCAGCCAAGATGAGGCAGCCTATGGCTACACCTTC. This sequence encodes CASSQDEAAYGYTF.

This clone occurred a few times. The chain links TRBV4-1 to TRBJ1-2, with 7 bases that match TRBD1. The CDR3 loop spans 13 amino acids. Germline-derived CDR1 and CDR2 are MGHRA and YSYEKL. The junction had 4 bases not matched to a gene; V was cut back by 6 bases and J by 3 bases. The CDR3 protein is CASRTGPDYGYTF. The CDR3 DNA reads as TGCGCCAGCAGGACAGGGCCGGACTATGGCTACACCTTC.

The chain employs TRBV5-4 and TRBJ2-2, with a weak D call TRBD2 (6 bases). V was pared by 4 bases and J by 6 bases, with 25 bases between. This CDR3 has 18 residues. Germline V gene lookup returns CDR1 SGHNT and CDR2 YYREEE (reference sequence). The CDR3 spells CASSEEEGLSGSAGELFF. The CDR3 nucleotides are TGTGCCAGCAGCGAGGAGGAGGGGCTGTCGGGGAGCGCCGGGGAGCTGTTTTTT.

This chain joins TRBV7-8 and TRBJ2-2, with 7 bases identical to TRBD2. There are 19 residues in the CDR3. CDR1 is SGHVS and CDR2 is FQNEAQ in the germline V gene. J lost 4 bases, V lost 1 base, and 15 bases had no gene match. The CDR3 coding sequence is TGTGCCAGCAGCTTAGTGCCCCCCCCTGGGGAGGGCATCACCGGGGAGCTGTTTTTT. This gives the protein CASSLVPPPGEGITGELFF.

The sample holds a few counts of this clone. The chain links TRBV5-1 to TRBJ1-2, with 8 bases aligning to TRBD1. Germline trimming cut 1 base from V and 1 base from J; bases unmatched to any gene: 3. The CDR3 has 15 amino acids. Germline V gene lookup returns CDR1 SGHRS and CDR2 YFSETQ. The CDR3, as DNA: TGCGCCAGCAGCTTGACGGGACAGGATAACTATGGCTACACCTTC. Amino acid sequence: CASSLTGQDNYGYTF.

CDR3 DNA: TGCGCCAGCAGCCAAGGAAGAGCGCCCTACGAGCAGTACTTC. Encoded protein: CASSQGRAPYEQYF. This chain joins TRBV4-1 and TRBJ2-7, with unresolved D. Germline V CDR1 and CDR2: MGHRA, YSYEKL. The germline V and J ends were trimmed by 1 base and 2 bases, with 9 bases remaining between them. The CDR3 totals 14 residues.

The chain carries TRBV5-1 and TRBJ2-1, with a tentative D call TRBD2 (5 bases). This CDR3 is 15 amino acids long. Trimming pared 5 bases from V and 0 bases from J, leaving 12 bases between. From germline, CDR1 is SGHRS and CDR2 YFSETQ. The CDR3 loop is CASRWTAGSYNEQFF. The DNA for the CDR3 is TGCGCCAGCAGATGGACTGCGGGCTCCTACAATGAGCAGTTCTTC.

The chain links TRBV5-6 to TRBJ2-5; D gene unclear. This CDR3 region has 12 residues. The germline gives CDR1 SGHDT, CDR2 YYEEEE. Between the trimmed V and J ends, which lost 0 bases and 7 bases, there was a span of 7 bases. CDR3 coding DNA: TGTGCCAGCAGCTTGGCCCCATCGACCCAGTACTTC. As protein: CASSLAPSTQYF.

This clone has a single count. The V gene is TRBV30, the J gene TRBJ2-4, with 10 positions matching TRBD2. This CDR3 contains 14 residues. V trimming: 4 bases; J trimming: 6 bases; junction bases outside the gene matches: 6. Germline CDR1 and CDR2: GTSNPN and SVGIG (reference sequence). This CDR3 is CAWIKREGRNIQYF. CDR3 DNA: TGTGCCTGGATAAAGCGGGAGGGCCGAAACATTCAGTACTTC. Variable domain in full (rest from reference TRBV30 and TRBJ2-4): SQTIHQWPATLVQPVGSPLSLECTVEGTSNPNLYWYRQAAGRGLQLLFYSVGIGQISSEVPQNLSASRPQDRQFILSSKKLLLSDSGFYLCAWIKREGRNIQYFGAGTRLSVL.

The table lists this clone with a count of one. The CDR3 is CASSDGDEQGTGEWNYNSPLHF. CDR3 DNA sequence: TGTGCCAGCAGCGATGGGGACGAACAGGGTACTGGAGAGTGGAATTATAATTCACCCCTCCACTTT. This sequence joins TRBV9 and TRBJ1-6; D possibly corresponds to TRBD1 (6 bases). The ends were cut back, 3 bases at V and 4 bases at J, with 32 bases in the middle. This CDR3 has 22 amino acids. The germline V gene has CDR1 SGDLS and CDR2 YYNGEE.